The 14 T cell receptor beta chains below all came from one sample that was sequenced in a study of breast tumors, draining lymph nodes, adjacent tissues. Breast cancer patients provided tissue from their axillary draining lymph nodes. Via MiXCR, TCRdb re-called the multiplex PCR reads, giving one row per CDR3 protein. The table has 85,000 to 120,000 distinct CDR3 sequences, more than 25% seen once. Source material: axillary lymph node tissue. These receptors were taken from a female donor with breast cancer. Some clones in this sample may be carry-over from other donors' samples.

As for this clonotype: This clone may be a read error of a much larger clone one base away. The J gene is TRBJ1-1, the V gene TRBV5-5, with TRBD1 matching 10 bases. Per the germline V gene, CDR1 is SGHKS and CDR2 is YYEKEE (reference sequence). CDR3 length: 14 residues. The chain's CDR3 is CASSWGQGNAEAFF. The CDR3 nucleotides read TGTGCCAGCAGCTGGGGACAGGGGAACGCTGAAGCTTTCTTT.

Many counts were recorded for this clonotype. This sequence joins TRBV3-1 and TRBJ1-2; D not resolved. Between the trimmed V and J ends, which lost 1 base and 6 bases, there was a span of 18 bases. The CDR3 runs 16 residues. Germline V gene sequence: CDR1 LGHDT, CDR2 YNNKEL (reference sequence). CDR3 sequence (DNA): TGTGCCAGCAGCCAAGTAGGTGGGCAGATAAACCATGGCTACACCTTC. Amino acid sequence: CASSQVGGQINHGYTF.

Of note for this clonotype: One end of the junction is discordant with germline, which a read error may explain. The chain's CDR3 is CSGTGAQGTRYF. CDR3 bases: TGCAGTGGGACAGGGGCCCAAGGGACCCGGTACTTC. The rearrangement joins TRBV20-1 to TRBJ2-5; 9 positions agree with TRBD1. This CDR3 comprises 12 residues. Germline V gene sequence: CDR1 DFQATT, CDR2 SNEGSKA (reference sequence).

Only a few counts were recorded for this clonotype. The V and J genes are TRBV12-5 and TRBJ1-1, with 9 positions matching TRBD1. Germline CDR1 reads LGHNT; CDR2 reads FRNRAP. The V gene end was trimmed by 6 bases and the J gene end by 6 bases; junction bases not matched to a gene: 5. The CDR3 runs 13 residues. The CDR3 sequence: CASGHTGGSEAFF. The CDR3 DNA sequence: TGTGCTAGTGGCCATACAGGGGGCTCTGAAGCTTTCTTT.

CDR3 loop: CASSPREGANYGYTF. The DNA of the CDR3 is TGCGCCAGCAGCCCTCGGGAGGGCGCGAACTATGGCTACACCTTC. The V call is TRBV10-1, the J call TRBJ1-2; D is unclear. CDR1 is WNHNN, CDR2 SYGVQD, per germline (reference sequence). V was cut by 6 bases and J by 2 bases, with 16 bases left in between. This CDR3 has 15 amino acids.

In this sample, this clonotype turned up many times. The CDR3 DNA reads TGTGCCAGCAGTCCTCGAGAGGGGACAGATACGCAGTATTTT. Encoded protein: CASSPREGTDTQYF. This chain connects TRBV6-1 to TRBJ2-3; D is tentatively TRBD1 or TRBD2 (5 bases each). Germline-derived CDR1 and CDR2 are MNHNS and SASEGT. This CDR3 region has 14 residues. The ends were cut back, 5 bases at V and 3 bases at J, with 12 bases in the middle.

The chain combines TRBV5-6 with TRBJ1-5, with TRBD1 matching 7 bases. The germline CDR1 and CDR2 sequences are SGHDT and YYEEEE. The CDR3 is 16 residues long. The J segment lost 6 bases and the V segment lost 0 bases, leaving 9 bases of the junction unmatched. The CDR3 is CASSLALQGGGQPQHF. The CDR3, as DNA: TGTGCCAGCAGCTTGGCCCTTCAGGGGGGAGGTCAGCCCCAGCATTTT.

A remark on this clonotype: One end of the junction does not line up with germline, which may come from a read error. The chain combines TRBV5-1 with TRBJ1-2, with a possible D match to TRBD1 (6 bases). CDR3 size: 16 residues. Germline values: CDR1 SGHRS, CDR2 YFSETQ. The CDR3 DNA reads as TGCGTCAGCAGCTTGAGCGACAGGACGGCCAACTATGGCTACACCTTC. This codes for CVSSLSDRTANYGYTF. Using reference TRBV5-1 and TRBJ1-2 for the parts outside the CDR3, the full variable domain is KAGVTQTPRYLIKTRGQQVTLSCSPISGHRSVSWYQQTPGQGLQFLFEYFSETQRNKGNFPGRFSGRQFSNSRSEMNVSTLELGDSALYLCVSSLSDRTANYGYTFGSGTRLTVV.

This clonotype was seen only a few times. This chain connects TRBV28 to TRBJ2-1; TRBD2 matches at 11 bases. Trimming at V came to 8 bases and at J to 4 bases, leaving 7 bases not matched to a gene. CDR1 and CDR2 (germline): MDHEN, SYDVKM. This CDR3 comprises 15 residues. The CDR3 region has the DNA TGTGCCAGCGTAATAGCGGGAGGGGTATACAATGAGCAGTTCTTC. It specifies CASVIAGGVYNEQFF.

This clonotype occurred many times. The chain combines TRBV5-8 with TRBJ2-7; no firm D call. This CDR3 spans 14 amino acids. V dropped 3 bases and J dropped 0 bases, with 10 bases sitting between them. The germline CDR1 and CDR2 sequences are SGHTS and YDEGEE. The CDR3 loop reads CASSSSTTSYEQYF. The CDR3 nucleotides are TGTGCCAGCAGCTCGTCGACAACCTCCTACGAGCAGTACTTC.

On this clonotype itself: At one boundary the junction diverges from the germline segment, which might be a read error. This chain uses TRBV6-6 with TRBJ2-7; the D gene is possibly TRBD1 (5 bases). The CDR3 loop spans 15 amino acids. Germline V gene lookup returns CDR1 MNHNY and CDR2 SVGAGI (reference sequence). This chain's CDR3 is CASSHSLGATYEQYF. CDR3 in DNA: TGTGCCAGCAGTCACTCGTTAGGGGCCACCTACGAGCAGTACTTC.

This clonotype came up many times. CDR3 nucleotide sequence: TGTGCCAGCAGCTTAGCCCCTAGCGGGAGGGCCAAAAATGAGCAGTTCTTC. It codes for CASSLAPSGRAKNEQFF. This chain uses TRBV7-2 with TRBJ2-1; 12 bases agree with TRBD2. CDR3 length: 17 amino acids. From germline, CDR1 is SGHTA and CDR2 FQGNSA. V dropped 0 bases and J dropped 7; count of bases not matched to a gene: 7.

Notes on this clonotype: One base away lies a much larger clone, so this may be a sequencing read error. The chain employs TRBV19 and TRBJ2-7, with D perhaps TRBD2 (5 bases). The CDR3 spans 13 residues. Germline assignment: CDR1 LNHDA and CDR2 SQIVND (reference sequence). The CDR3 region has the DNA TGTGCCAGTAGTGAGTCGACGGGATACGAGCGGTACTTC. Its translation is CASSESTGYERYF.

V is TRBV9 and J is TRBJ2-1; the D is unclear. Trimming cost V 3 bases and J 8 bases, with 9 bases left between them. CDR3 size: 12 residues. From germline, CDR1 is SGDLS and CDR2 YYNGEE. The CDR3: CASSASADEQFF. The CDR3 bases are TGTGCCAGCAGCGCCTCCGCTGATGAGCAGTTCTTC. The entire variable domain, with the rest obtained from reference TRBV9 and TRBJ2-1, is as follows: DSGVTQTPKHLITATGQRVTLRCSPRSGDLSVYWYQQSLDQGLQFLIQYYNGEERAKGNILERFSAQQFPDLHSELNLSSLELGDSALYFCASSASADEQFFGPGTRLTVL.